These 8 T cell receptor beta chains were all obtained from the same sample, sequenced in a study of cytomegalovirus exposure and HLA in healthy donors. The PCR employed 60 Vbeta primers together with 13 Jbeta primers. Some clones are missing from TCRdb's copy, which holds only in-frame ones; the method was immunoSEQ multiplex PCR. The data show fewer than 110,000 clones, 82% seen once. The specimen sequenced was PBMCs. All receptors come from a man aged 30-40 years in good health and CMV-seropositive.

V usage is TRBV5-1 and J usage is TRBJ2-7, with D tentatively TRBD2 (5 bases). V was cut by 0 bases and J by 7 bases, with 17 bases left in between. Germline V lookup: CDR1 SGHRS, CDR2 YFSETQ. This CDR3 comprises 15 residues. The CDR3 loop reads CASSLAPTALGEQYF. CDR3 bases: TGCGCCAGCAGCTTGGCCCCCACAGCACTAGGGGAGCAGTACTTC.

V and J are TRBV5-1 and TRBJ2-5; D is undetermined. Trimming took off 5 bases at V and 4 bases at J, with 12 bases between the two ends. In germline, CDR1 is SGHRS, CDR2 YFSETQ. CDR3 size: 13 residues. CDR3 sequence reads: CASRGGSSETQYF. The CDR3 DNA is TGCGCCAGCAGAGGCGGCTCGTCAGAGACCCAGTACTTC.

The chain is built from TRBV5-8 and TRBJ1-2, with D perhaps TRBD1 (6 bases). Trimming took off 0 bases at V and 3 bases at J, with 6 bases between the two ends. Looked up from germline, CDR1 is SGHTS and CDR2 is YDEGEE. This CDR3 region has 13 residues. The CDR3 is CASSLEGDYGYTF. CDR3 DNA: TGTGCCAGCAGCTTGGAGGGGGACTATGGCTACACCTTC.

The gene calls are TRBV19 and TRBJ1-2; possible D gene TRBD1, 6 bases. Germline CDR1 and CDR2: LNHDA and SQIVND (reference sequence). The CDR3 is 15 residues long. V shed 11 bases and J shed 2 bases, with 21 bases lying between them. DNA for the CDR3: TGTGCCGCCGCTCCGGCAGAAGGGGGAAACTATGGCTACACCTTC. Its translation is CAAAPAEGGNYGYTF.

The chain uses TRBV5-4 and TRBJ1-4, with 8 nucleotides matching TRBD1. V shed 0 bases, J shed 8 bases, and the junction held 9 bases outside the gene matches. Germline V CDR1 and CDR2: SGHNT, YYREEE (reference sequence). The CDR3 spans 16 residues. CDR3 protein: CASSLAVGDRREKLFF. CDR3 nucleotide sequence: TGTGCCAGCAGCTTGGCCGTAGGGGACAGGAGAGAAAAACTGTTTTTT.

The count of this clone is one. The chain joins TRBV6-6 to TRBJ1-2; TRBD1 aligns across 7 bases. Germline V gives CDR1 MNHNY, CDR2 SVGAGI (reference sequence). The CDR3 spans 16 residues. V lost 2 bases, J lost 3 bases, and 9 bases stayed unmatched. The CDR3 loop reads CASSYRSGQADYGYTF. CDR3 bases: TGTGCCAGCAGTTACCGATCCGGACAGGCCGACTATGGCTACACCTTC.

The chain has TRBV11-3 and TRBJ2-5; TRBD2 is a possible D gene (5 bases). The DNA matches TRBJ2-7 better at its end, which makes the J call doubtful. The CDR3 length is 15 residues. The V gene's germline CDR1 is SGHNT and CDR2 YENEEA. CDR3 nucleotide sequence: TGTGCCAGCAGCTTAGAATCGAGGGAAACCTACGAGCAGTACTTC. Translating it yields CASSLESRETYEQYF.

DNA for the CDR3: TGTGCCAGCAGCGTAGAGGGGTGGGCCGGCTACGAGCAGTACTTC. This codes for CASSVEGWAGYEQYF. This chain uses TRBV9 with TRBJ2-7, with a weak D call TRBD1 (5 bases). Trimming cost V 0 bases and J 3 bases, with 13 bases left between them. The CDR3 consists of 15 residues. The germline V gene encodes CDR1 SGDLS and CDR2 YYNGEE.